These T cell receptor beta chains were read from a single sample in a study of shared clonotypes between healthy human individuals. The data were produced by immunoSEQ multiplex PCR, yet TCRdb's version contains in-frame clones alone and is incomplete. The table shows fewer than 600,000 clones, with approximately 79% occurring only once. Sequencing input: PBMCs. The receptor set was obtained from a woman between 40 and 50 years old in good health. Some clones in this sample may be carry-over from other donors' samples. The CDR3 runs from the conserved cysteine through the conserved F or W. D genes are given only for firm matches. Where a row states a size, it is once, few, many or the class of an expanded clone; other rows omit it.

v_call: TRBV5-1
clone_size: NA
j_call: TRBJ2-3
d_call: NA
cdr3_nt: TGCGCCAGCATGACGCAACCTAGCACAGATACGCAGTATTTT
cdr3_aa: CASMTQPSTDTQYF

v_call: TRBV5-1
clone_size: NA
j_call: TRBJ2-1
d_call: TRBD2
cdr3_nt: TGCGCCAGCAGCTTGGATGGGACTAGCGGGAATTCCTACAATGAGCAGTTCTTC
cdr3_aa: CASSLDGTSGNSYNEQFF

v_call: TRBV2
clone_size: NA
j_call: TRBJ1-1
d_call: NA
cdr3_nt: TGTGCCAGCAGTGATTGGAGGGGGGACACTGAAGCTTTCTTT
cdr3_aa: CASSDWRGDTEAFF

v_call: TRBV28
clone_size: NA
j_call: TRBJ1-1
d_call: NA
cdr3_nt: TGTGCCAGCTATCATGGGGGGACCGTGGCGAACACTGAAGCTTTCTTT
cdr3_aa: CASYHGGTVANTEAFF

v_call: TRBV4-3
clone_size: NA
j_call: TRBJ2-1
d_call: TRBD2
cdr3_nt: TGCGCCAGCAGCCCTCGGGAGCGGGAGCTCAATGAGCAGTTCTTC
cdr3_aa: CASSPRERELNEQFF

v_call: TRBV7-6
clone_size: NA
j_call: TRBJ2-1
d_call: NA
cdr3_nt: TGTGCCAGCAGCTTAGACCGATACAGCTCCTACAATGAGCAGTTCTTC
cdr3_aa: CASSLDRYSSYNEQFF

v_call: TRBV28
clone_size: many
j_call: TRBJ2-2
d_call: NA
cdr3_nt: TGTGCCAGCCGAACTACTACCGGGGAGCTGTTTTTT
cdr3_aa: CASRTTTGELFF

v_call: TRBV18
clone_size: NA
j_call: TRBJ2-7
d_call: NA
cdr3_nt: TGTGCCAGCTCACCTAGGGACGGTGCCTACGAGCAGTACTTC
cdr3_aa: CASSPRDGAYEQYF

v_call: TRBV27
clone_size: NA
j_call: TRBJ2-3
d_call: NA
cdr3_nt: TGTGCCAGCAGTCTACCCGGACGGGCAGATACGCAGTATTTT
cdr3_aa: CASSLPGRADTQYF

v_call: TRBV11-3
clone_size: NA
j_call: TRBJ2-7
d_call: NA
cdr3_nt: TGTGCCAGCAGCTTTACAGGGCTTGGCGAGCAGTACTTC
cdr3_aa: CASSFTGLGEQYF

v_call: TRBV23-1
clone_size: NA
j_call: TRBJ2-3
d_call: TRBD2
cdr3_nt: TGCGCCAGCAGTCCCCGCGCCGGGACTAGCGGACCCCCCTGCGGGTCAGATACGCAGTATTTT
cdr3_aa: CASSPRAGTSGPPCGSDTQYF

v_call: TRBV4-1
clone_size: NA
j_call: TRBJ1-2
d_call: NA
cdr3_nt: TGCGCCAGCAGCGATACGAGCGGGCTGGGCTATGGCTACACCTTC
cdr3_aa: CASSDTSGLGYGYTF

v_call: TRBV18
clone_size: NA
j_call: TRBJ1-6
d_call: NA
cdr3_nt: TGTGCCAGCTCCCTCAGCGGAGGTAATTCACCCCTCCACTTT
cdr3_aa: CASSLSGGNSPLHF

v_call: TRBV27
clone_size: NA
j_call: TRBJ1-2
d_call: NA
cdr3_nt: TGTGCCAGCAGCCCCCAGGGGAGCTATGGCTACACCTTC
cdr3_aa: CASSPQGSYGYTF

v_call: TRBV5-4
clone_size: NA
j_call: TRBJ2-7
d_call: NA
cdr3_nt: TGTGCCAGCAGCTTGGCCGGGCACCGGTACGAGCAGTACTTC
cdr3_aa: CASSLAGHRYEQYF

v_call: TRBV14
clone_size: NA
j_call: TRBJ2-2
d_call: TRBD2
cdr3_nt: TGTGCCAGCAGCCAACGTCTAGCGGGAGGCGGGGAGCTGTTTTTT
cdr3_aa: CASSQRLAGGGELFF

v_call: TRBV5-1
clone_size: NA
j_call: TRBJ2-3
d_call: TRBD2
cdr3_nt: TGCGCCAGCAGCTTGGAGGCTAGCGGGAGTTCAGATACGCAGTATTTT
cdr3_aa: CASSLEASGSSDTQYF

v_call: TRBV7-3
clone_size: NA
j_call: TRBJ2-2
d_call: NA
cdr3_nt: TGTGCCAGCAGCCCCGGGACCCACACCGGGGAGCTGTTTTTT
cdr3_aa: CASSPGTHTGELFF

v_call: TRBV5-6
clone_size: once
j_call: TRBJ2-7
d_call: NA
cdr3_nt: TGTGCCAGCAGTGGCCGTAGCTCCTACGAGCAGTACTTC
cdr3_aa: CASSGRSSYEQYF

v_call: TRBV2
clone_size: NA
j_call: TRBJ1-1
d_call: NA
cdr3_nt: TGTGCCAGCAGTGTCCCGGACGGCATGAACACTGAAGCTTTCTTT
cdr3_aa: CASSVPDGMNTEAFF

v_call: TRBV21-1
clone_size: NA
j_call: TRBJ2-2
d_call: NA
cdr3_nt: TGTGCCAGCAGCCATACGAACACCGGGGAGCTGTTTTTT
cdr3_aa: CASSHTNTGELFF

v_call: TRBV9
clone_size: NA
j_call: TRBJ2-7
d_call: NA
cdr3_nt: TGTGCCAGCAGCCCCACAGGGAAAGCCAACTACGAGCAGTACTTC
cdr3_aa: CASSPTGKANYEQYF

v_call: TRBV11-2
clone_size: NA
j_call: TRBJ1-4
d_call: TRBD1
cdr3_nt: TGTGCCAGCAGCTTGAACAGGGGGAATGAAAAACTGTTTTTT
cdr3_aa: CASSLNRGNEKLFF

v_call: TRBV7-9
clone_size: NA
j_call: TRBJ2-1
d_call: NA
cdr3_nt: TGTGCCAGCAGCTTCCTGTCCATCGACAATGAGCAGTTCTTC
cdr3_aa: CASSFLSIDNEQFF

v_call: TRBV5-8
clone_size: NA
j_call: TRBJ2-3
d_call: NA
cdr3_nt: TGTGCCAGCAGCTTGGTTCGGGGAACCACAGATACGCAGTATTTT
cdr3_aa: CASSLVRGTTDTQYF

v_call: TRBV28
clone_size: once
j_call: TRBJ2-7
d_call: TRBD1
cdr3_nt: TGTGCCAGCATAAATTTGGGACAGGGGGCTCGAGAGCAGTACTTC
cdr3_aa: CASINLGQGAREQYF

v_call: TRBV11-2
clone_size: NA
j_call: TRBJ2-1
d_call: NA
cdr3_nt: TGTGCCAGCAGGCTCCGAAGGACCCTAGACAATGAGCAGTTCTTC
cdr3_aa: CASRLRRTLDNEQFF

v_call: TRBV28
clone_size: NA
j_call: TRBJ1-2
d_call: NA
cdr3_nt: TGTGCCAGCAGTTTAGTGACGGACTATGGCTACACCTTC
cdr3_aa: CASSLVTDYGYTF

v_call: TRBV5-5
clone_size: many
j_call: TRBJ1-1
d_call: NA
cdr3_nt: TGTGCCAGCAGCCCGGAGGCGGGGGAGTGGAACACTGAAGCTTTCTTT
cdr3_aa: CASSPEAGEWNTEAFF

v_call: TRBV30
clone_size: few
j_call: TRBJ1-2
d_call: NA
cdr3_nt: TGTGCCTGGAGTGAGGTCAGGAACAAGAACTATGGCTACACCTTC
cdr3_aa: CAWSEVRNKNYGYTF

v_call: TRBV15
clone_size: NA
j_call: TRBJ2-2
d_call: TRBD1
cdr3_nt: TGTGCCACCAGCACGGACAGGGTGATTCCGAACACCGGGGAGCTGTTTTTT
cdr3_aa: CATSTDRVIPNTGELFF

v_call: TRBV28
clone_size: NA
j_call: TRBJ2-5
d_call: NA
cdr3_nt: TGTGCCAGCAGTTTCCGGGGGAACGGTGAGACCCAGTACTTC
cdr3_aa: CASSFRGNGETQYF

v_call: TRBV5-4
clone_size: NA
j_call: TRBJ2-7
d_call: TRBD2
cdr3_nt: TGTGCCAGCAGCTTGAGTGGCGGGAGGGCCCGAGGTGAGCAGTACTTC
cdr3_aa: CASSLSGGRARGEQYF

v_call: TRBV4-1
clone_size: NA
j_call: TRBJ2-7
d_call: NA
cdr3_nt: TGCGCCAGCAGCCAAGATCTGCACGAGCAGTACTTC
cdr3_aa: CASSQDLHEQYF

v_call: TRBV6-5
clone_size: NA
j_call: TRBJ2-1
d_call: NA
cdr3_nt: TGTGCCAGCAGTTCCAAGAGCGCGAGCTCCTACAATGAGCAGTTCTTC
cdr3_aa: CASSSKSASSYNEQFF

v_call: TRBV27
clone_size: NA
j_call: TRBJ1-5
d_call: TRBD1
cdr3_nt: TGTGCCAGCAGCAGGGGGCGCCAAGGTCAGCCCCAGCATTTT
cdr3_aa: CASSRGRQGQPQHF

v_call: TRBV9
clone_size: NA
j_call: TRBJ2-7
d_call: NA
cdr3_nt: TGTGCCAGCAGCGTAGGGGGCCTCTACGAGCAGTACTTC
cdr3_aa: CASSVGGLYEQYF

v_call: TRBV5-1
clone_size: NA
j_call: TRBJ2-5
d_call: NA
cdr3_nt: TGCGCCAGCAGCTTGGGGTGGCAGAACCAAGAGACCCAGTACTTC
cdr3_aa: CASSLGWQNQETQYF

v_call: TRBV7-3
clone_size: NA
j_call: TRBJ1-4
d_call: NA
cdr3_nt: TGTGCCAGCAGCATCTCAACTAATGAAAAACTGTTTTTT
cdr3_aa: CASSISTNEKLFF

v_call: TRBV5-1
clone_size: NA
j_call: TRBJ1-1
d_call: NA
cdr3_nt: TGCGCCAGCAGCTTGTCTCTCGGGGGGAACACTGAAGCTTTCTTT
cdr3_aa: CASSLSLGGNTEAFF

v_call: TRBV30
clone_size: NA
j_call: TRBJ2-7
d_call: NA
cdr3_nt: TGTGCCTGGACCCCGCCCCTGGGGGGCTCCTACGAGCAGTACTTC
cdr3_aa: CAWTPPLGGSYEQYF

v_call: TRBV2
clone_size: NA
j_call: TRBJ1-5
d_call: TRBD1
cdr3_nt: TGTGCCAGCAGCCAGGGGGTAGATCAGCCCCAGCATTTT
cdr3_aa: CASSQGVDQPQHF